Each of the 26 T cell receptor beta chains below was sequenced from the same sample in a study of cytomegalovirus exposure and HLA in healthy donors. Amplification used 60 Vbeta primers and 13 Jbeta primers. Measured with immunoSEQ multiplex PCR; TCRdb has only the in-frame clones, and not every one. The sample carries around 180,000 clones, roughly 85% recorded once. Sequencing was done on a sample of PBMCs. All receptors derive from a middle-aged woman in good health and CMV-seronegative.

This chain uses TRBV6-5 with TRBJ2-7, with D perhaps matching TRBD2 (5 bases). Germline assignment: CDR1 MNHEY and CDR2 SVGAGI. This CDR3 comprises 13 residues. Trimming took off 5 bases at V and 4 bases at J, with 12 bases between the two ends. The CDR3 sequence is CASSRGLRYEQYF. In DNA form, the CDR3 reads TGTGCCAGCAGTCGAGGACTGAGATACGAGCAGTACTTC.

The J gene is TRBJ2-1, the V gene TRBV10-3; D may be TRBD2 (6 bases). CDR1 and CDR2 (germline): ENHRY, SYGVKD. V lost 4 bases and J lost 0, with 13 bases in between. The CDR3 covers 16 residues. DNA of the CDR3: TGTGCCATCAGTGTGGCGGGCGGGACCTCCTACAATGAGCAGTTCTTC. This translates into CAISVAGGTSYNEQFF.

The chain combines TRBV11-3 with TRBJ2-7; TRBD2 might be the D (9 bases). Trimming took off 3 bases at V and 6 bases at J, with 21 bases between the two ends. Germline V lookup: CDR1 SGHNT, CDR2 YENEEA. The CDR3 length is 16 residues. The CDR3 region is CASSLAGGTGSGEQYF. DNA of the CDR3: TGTGCCAGCAGCTTGGCGGGGGGGACAGGCAGCGGCGAGCAGTACTTC.

This rearrangement joins TRBV6-5 to TRBJ1-5, with D unclear. The germline V and J ends were trimmed by 5 bases and 6 bases, with 5 bases remaining between them. Per the germline V gene, CDR1 is MNHEY and CDR2 is SVGAGI. The CDR3 runs 11 residues. The DNA of the CDR3 is TGTGCCAGCAGTCCCGGTCAGCCCCAGCATTTT. Its translation: CASSPGQPQHF.

The V and J genes are TRBV4-1 and TRBJ2-5; 9 bases line up with TRBD1. The end of the DNA fits TRBJ2-7 better, so the J call may be wrong. Germline V gives CDR1 MGHRA, CDR2 YSYEKL. The CDR3 is made up of 15 amino acids. This CDR3 is CASSPETGGGYEQYF. Written as DNA, the CDR3 is TGCGCCAGCAGCCCGGAGACAGGGGGAGGGTACGAGCAGTACTTC.

The rearrangement joins TRBV7-9 to TRBJ1-2; D perhaps matches TRBD1 (6 bases). CDR1 and CDR2 (germline): SEHNR, FQNEAQ (reference sequence). The CDR3 length is 17 residues. Between the trimmed V and J ends, which lost 5 bases and 4 bases, there was a span of 23 bases. DNA of the CDR3: TGTGCCAGCAGCCGAGGGGGGGCCATGGCCCTTATCTATGGCTACACCTTC. This translates into CASSRGGAMALIYGYTF.

The chain uses TRBV12-5 and TRBJ1-5; maybe TRBD1 (5 bases). CDR1 is LGHNT, CDR2 FRNRAP, per germline. The CDR3 has 16 residues. The V gene lost 0 bases and the J gene lost 3 bases, with 12 bases spanning the gap. The CDR3 protein is CASGLVIGVINQPQHF. DNA for the CDR3: TGTGCTAGTGGTTTGGTAATAGGGGTCATCAATCAGCCCCAGCATTTT.

The J gene is TRBJ1-2, the V gene TRBV19; D unresolved. Looked up from germline, CDR1 is LNHDA and CDR2 is SQIVND (reference sequence). Deletions cut 5 bases from V and 2 bases from J, with 9 bases between. This CDR3 comprises 13 residues. DNA of the CDR3: TGTGCCAGTAGTTACACCGCAAACTATGGCTACACCTTC. The encoded protein is CASSYTANYGYTF.

A few counts support this clone. The chain is built from TRBV7-9 and TRBJ2-7; TRBD1 is a possible D gene (5 bases). CDR3 length: 14 residues. Germline V gene lookup returns CDR1 SEHNR and CDR2 FQNEAQ (reference sequence). V gave up 1 base and J gave up 6 bases, with 13 bases separating them. Written as DNA, the CDR3 is TGTGCCAGCAGCTTAGATGGGCAGGGCCGCGAGCAGTACTTC. Amino acid sequence: CASSLDGQGREQYF. Looking up the rest from reference TRBV7-9 and TRBJ2-7 gives the full variable domain: DTGVSQNPRHKITKRGQNVTFRCDPISEHNRLYWYRQTLGQGPEFLTYFQNEAQLEKSRLLSDRFSAERPKGSFSTLEIQRTEQGDSAMYLCASSLDGQGREQYFGPGTRLTVT.

The chain combines TRBV6-5 with TRBJ1-5, with D perhaps matching TRBD1 (5 bases). Germline values: CDR1 MNHEY, CDR2 SVGAGI. The CDR3 totals 14 residues. Trimming cost V 5 bases and J 6 bases, with 14 bases left between them. CDR3 sequence (DNA): TGTGCCAGCAGTGAAGGAGGGGTTCCTCAGCCCCAGCATTTT. Translation gives CASSEGGVPQPQHF.

The chain joins TRBV5-1 to TRBJ2-7; 12 nucleotides match TRBD2. The CDR3 has 15 residues. Germline V lookup: CDR1 SGHRS, CDR2 YFSETQ. The V segment lost 3 bases and the J segment 2 bases; nucleotides outside the gene matches: 3. The CDR3 is CASSSGLAGTYEQYF. The CDR3 nucleotides are TGCGCCAGCAGCTCCGGACTAGCGGGAACCTACGAGCAGTACTTC.

The chain combines TRBV28 with TRBJ2-1, with TRBD2 matching 8 bases. The CDR3 is 15 residues long. Germline CDR1 is MDHEN and CDR2 is SYDVKM. With V trimmed by 10 bases and J by 4 bases, 12 bases remained unmatched. CDR3: CAILPSGSSYNEQFF. The DNA for the CDR3 is TGTGCCATCCTTCCGAGCGGGAGTAGTTACAATGAGCAGTTCTTC.

This chain's CDR3 is CATSRTLAGDQETQYF. For the CDR3, the DNA is TGTGCCACCAGCAGAACACTAGCGGGGGACCAAGAGACCCAGTACTTC. This chain links TRBV15 with TRBJ2-5; 11 positions match TRBD2. The CDR3 loop spans 16 amino acids. Per the germline V gene, CDR1 is LNHNV and CDR2 is YYDKDF (reference sequence). Losses at the gene ends were 2 bases for V and 0 bases for J; bases not matched to a gene: 2.

The rearrangement uses TRBV4-2 and TRBJ2-5; possibly TRBD2 for D (5 bases). This CDR3 contains 19 residues. The germline V gene has CDR1 LGHNA and CDR2 YNFKEQ. Trimming took 2 bases from V and 4 from J, leaving 26 bases between them. CDR3 sequence (DNA): TGTGCCAGCAGCCAAAGCATTGACTTGCTGGCTAGCTCGAGAGAGACCCAGTACTTC. This encodes CASSQSIDLLASSRETQYF.

This clone appeared once. CDR3 protein: CASSQGGTYGYTF. CDR3 DNA sequence: TGTGCCAGCAGTCAAGGAGGGACGTATGGCTACACCTTC. The chain is built from TRBV28 and TRBJ1-2; TRBD1 is a possible D gene (5 bases). The CDR3 is 13 amino acids. Germline V CDR1 and CDR2: MDHEN, SYDVKM. Trimming cost V 5 bases and J 5 bases, with 12 bases left between them.

The CDR3 region has the DNA TGTGCCAGCACCACCCCGTTAGGCCGAGGGGGAACTACTGGAAACACCATATATTTT. It specifies CASTTPLGRGGTTGNTIYF. The chain has TRBV19 and TRBJ1-3, with D tentatively TRBD1 (6 bases). The CDR3 has 19 residues. From germline, CDR1 is LNHDA and CDR2 SQIVND (reference sequence). V was clipped by 9 bases and J by 2 bases, with 29 bases between them. Combining the CDR3 with reference TRBV19 and TRBJ1-3 gives the whole variable domain DGGITQSPKYLFRKEGQNVTLSCEQNLNHDAMYWYRQDPGQGLRLIYYSQIVNDFQKGDIAEGYSVSREKKESFPLTVTSAQKNPTAFYLCASTTPLGRGGTTGNTIYFGEGSWLTVV.

The J gene is TRBJ2-7, the V gene TRBV6-5; the D gene is possibly TRBD1 (5 bases). The CDR3 runs to 14 residues. Germline V CDR1 and CDR2: MNHEY, SVGAGI. V lost 5 bases and J lost 5, with 16 bases in between. The CDR3 sequence: CASSRGQGVNEQYF. In DNA, the CDR3 is TGTGCCAGCAGTCGTGGGCAGGGTGTCAACGAGCAGTACTTC.

This clone was observed a few times. The CDR3 sequence: CAWSVSGILREQYF. CDR3 in DNA: TGTGCCTGGAGTGTTTCAGGGATCTTACGCGAGCAGTACTTC. The chain combines TRBV30 with TRBJ2-7; D might be TRBD1 (5 bases). The V end lost 0 bases, the J end lost 6 bases, and 15 bases lay between the germline ends. CDR3 size: 14 residues. Per the germline V gene, CDR1 is GTSNPN and CDR2 is SVGIG (reference sequence).

This chain joins TRBV21-1 and TRBJ2-7; the D call in the table, TRBD2, was not verified against the DNA. TRBV21-1 is listed as a pseudogene. CDR3 size: 15 residues. Written as DNA, the CDR3 is TGTGCCAGCAGCAAAACCAGCGGGAGCACCTACGAGCAGTACTTC. Amino acids: CASSKTSGSTYEQYF.

The chain joins TRBV13 to TRBJ2-4, with 9 nucleotides matching TRBD2. The V gene's germline CDR1 is PRHDT and CDR2 FYEKMQ (reference sequence). The CDR3 runs to 18 residues. With 5 bases clipped from V and 6 bases from J, the junction kept 17 bases outside the gene matches. CDR3 protein: CASSEIAERGARVNIQYF. CDR3 DNA: TGTGCCAGCAGCGAAATTGCTGAGCGGGGGGCGCGAGTAAACATTCAGTACTTC.

The chain links TRBV7-2 to TRBJ2-7; D is possibly TRBD2 (7 bases). This CDR3 is built from 12 residues. Germline loops: CDR1 SGHTA, CDR2 FQGNSA. The V and J ends lost 6 bases and 5 bases respectively, with 11 bases between them. For the CDR3, the DNA is TGTGCCAGCAGTCCCGGGGGGCACGAGCAGTACTTC. Its protein is CASSPGGHEQYF.

The chain is built from TRBV7-8 and TRBJ1-1; TRBD1 might be the D (6 bases). V lost 4 bases, J lost 7 bases, and 13 bases lay in between. The CDR3 consists of 13 residues. From germline, CDR1 is SGHVS and CDR2 FQNEAQ. The CDR3: CASSWGGTNEAFF. The CDR3 DNA reads as TGTGCCAGCAGCTGGGGGGGGACAAATGAAGCTTTCTTT.

CDR3 residues: CAWRGLEQGASYEQYF. CDR3 DNA sequence: TGTGCCTGGAGGGGATTGGAACAGGGGGCTTCCTACGAGCAGTACTTC. V is TRBV30 and J is TRBJ2-7, with 9 bases aligning to TRBD1. Germline V CDR1 and CDR2: GTSNPN, SVGIG (reference sequence). The V segment lost 3 bases and the J segment 1 base; nucleotides outside the gene matches: 10. The CDR3 is 16 amino acids.

The chain employs TRBV4-2 and TRBJ2-3; 14 bases match TRBD2. The V gene's germline CDR1 is LGHNA and CDR2 YNFKEQ. The CDR3 extends over 19 amino acids. V gave up 3 bases and J gave up 1 base; unmatched junction bases: 9. Written as DNA, the CDR3 is TGTGCCAGCAGCCAGGCCGGGACTAGCGGGAGAGGGGGCACAGATACGCAGTATTTT. Its protein is CASSQAGTSGRGGTDTQYF.

CDR3 coding DNA: TGTGCCAGTAGTGTACTTGGGAGGGAAGGTCAGCCCCAGCATTTT. It specifies CASSVLGREGQPQHF. The V call is TRBV19, the J call TRBJ1-5; D is undetermined. Per germline, CDR1 LNHDA and CDR2 SQIVND (reference sequence). Deletions cut 5 bases from V and 6 bases from J, with 17 bases between. This CDR3 is built from 15 residues. The variable domain in full, completed from reference TRBV19 and TRBJ1-5, reads DGGITQSPKYLFRKEGQNVTLSCEQNLNHDAMYWYRQDPGQGLRLIYYSQIVNDFQKGDIAEGYSVSREKKESFPLTVTSAQKNPTAFYLCASSVLGREGQPQHFGDGTRLSIL.

The chain joins TRBV7-8 to TRBJ1-4; no firm D call. The V gene lost 3 bases and the J gene lost 8 bases, with 16 bases spanning the gap. CDR3 length: 15 amino acids. Germline CDR1 and CDR2: SGHVS and FQNEAQ. DNA of the CDR3: TGTGCCAGCAGCTTGGAGCTTAGTAATTGGGAAAAACTGTTTTTT. Translation gives CASSLELSNWEKLFF. The whole variable domain, remainder taken from reference TRBV7-8 and TRBJ1-4, is GAGVSQSPRYKVAKRGQDVALRCDPISGHVSLFWYQQALGQGPEFLTYFQNEAQLDKSGLPSDRFFAERPEGSVSTLKIQRTQQEDSAVYLCASSLELSNWEKLFFGSGTQLSVL.